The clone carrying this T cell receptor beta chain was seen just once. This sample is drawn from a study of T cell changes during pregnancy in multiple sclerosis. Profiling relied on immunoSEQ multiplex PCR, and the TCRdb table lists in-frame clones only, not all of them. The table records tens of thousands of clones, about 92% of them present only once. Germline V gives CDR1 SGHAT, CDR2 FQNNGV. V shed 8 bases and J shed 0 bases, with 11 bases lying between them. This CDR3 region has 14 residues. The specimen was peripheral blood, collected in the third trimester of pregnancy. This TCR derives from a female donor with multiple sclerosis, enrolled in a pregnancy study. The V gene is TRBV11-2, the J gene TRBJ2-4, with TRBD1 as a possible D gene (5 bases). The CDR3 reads CASSQGLAKNIQYF. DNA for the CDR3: TGTGCCAGCTCGCAGGGATTAGCCAAAAACATTCAGTACTTC.